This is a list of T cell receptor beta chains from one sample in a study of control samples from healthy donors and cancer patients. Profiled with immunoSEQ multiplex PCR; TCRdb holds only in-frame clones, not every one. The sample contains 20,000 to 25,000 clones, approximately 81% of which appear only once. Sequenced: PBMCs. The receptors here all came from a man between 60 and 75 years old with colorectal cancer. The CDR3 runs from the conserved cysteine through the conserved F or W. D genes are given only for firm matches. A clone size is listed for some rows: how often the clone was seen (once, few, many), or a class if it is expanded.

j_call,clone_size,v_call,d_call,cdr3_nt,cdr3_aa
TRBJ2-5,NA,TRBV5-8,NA,TGTGCCAGCAGCAGCCCGGGGGACGGCCAAGAGACCCAGTACTTC,CASSSPGDGQETQYF
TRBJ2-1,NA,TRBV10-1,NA,TGCGCCAGCAGTGAGATATCACTAGGTGAGCAGTTCTTC,CASSEISLGEQFF
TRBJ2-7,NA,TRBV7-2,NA,TGTGCCAGCAGCTATGGGGGGGGGCCTATATACGAGCAGTACTTC,CASSYGGGPIYEQYF
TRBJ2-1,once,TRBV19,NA,TGTGCCAGTAGTAACCCTCGGGCACTTGAGCAGTTCTTC,CASSNPRALEQFF
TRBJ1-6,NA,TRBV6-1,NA,TGTGCCAGCAGTGAATTTGGCGTGGATTCACCCCTCCACTTT,CASSEFGVDSPLHF
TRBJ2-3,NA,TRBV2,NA,TGTGCCAGCAGTGACCTAAACACAGATACGCAGTATTTT,CASSDLNTDTQYF
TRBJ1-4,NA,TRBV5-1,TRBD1,TGCGCCAGCAGCACTCAGCCATCGGGACAGGAAAAACTGTTTTTT,CASSTQPSGQEKLFF
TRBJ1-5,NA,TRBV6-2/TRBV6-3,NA,TGTGCCAGCAGCCCGATATACGGGGCTAGCAATCAGCCCCAGCATTTT,CASSPIYGASNQPQHF
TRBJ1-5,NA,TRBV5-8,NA,TGTGCCAGCAGCTTCGGCCAGGGGCATAGCAATCAGCCCCAGCATTTT,CASSFGQGHSNQPQHF
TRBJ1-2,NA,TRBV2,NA,TGTGCCAGCTGGCGGGAGGGTAACTATGGCTACACCTTC,CASWREGNYGYTF
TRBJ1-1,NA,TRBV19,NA,TGTGCCAGTACCATGCCTCAGGGTAGGAACACTGAAGCTTTCTTT,CASTMPQGRNTEAFF
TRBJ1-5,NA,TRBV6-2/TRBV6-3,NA,TGTGCCAGCAGTTCCCCCTGGTGGGCAGGCGGGCAGCCCCAGCATTTT,CASSSPWWAGGQPQHF
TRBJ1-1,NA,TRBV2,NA,TGTGCCAGCAATGCTGAGACGAACACTGAAGCTTTCTTT,CASNAETNTEAFF
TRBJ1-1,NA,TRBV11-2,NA,TGTGCCAGCAGCTTAGTGTTGTACAGAGAAGCTTTCTTT,CASSLVLYREAFF
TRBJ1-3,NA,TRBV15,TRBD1,TGTGCCACCAGCGGGACAGGGGGTATGGGTGCCTCTGGAAACACCATATATTTT,CATSGTGGMGASGNTIYF
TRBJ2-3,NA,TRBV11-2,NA,TGTGCCAGCAGGAAAAACAGGGAAGATACGCAGTATTTT,CASRKNREDTQYF
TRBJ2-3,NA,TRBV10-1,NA,TGCGCCAGCAGTGAGGGACAGCTGCTGGCAGATACGCAGTATTTT,CASSEGQLLADTQYF
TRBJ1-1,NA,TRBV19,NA,TGTGCCAGTAGTCTAGGGGAAGAAGGTTGGGACACTGAAGCTTTCTTT,CASSLGEEGWDTEAFF
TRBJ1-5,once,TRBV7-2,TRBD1,TGTGCCAGCAGCCCGCGGACAGGGGAAGGGCAGCCCCAGCATTTT,CASSPRTGEGQPQHF
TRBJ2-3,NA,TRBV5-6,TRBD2,TGTGCCAGCAGCTTGGGTAGTAGCGGGGGAACAGATACGCAGTATTTT,CASSLGSSGGTDTQYF
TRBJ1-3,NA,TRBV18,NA,TGTGCCAGCTCACCAACGAGAGGGGAGTCTGGAAACACCATATATTTT,CASSPTRGESGNTIYF
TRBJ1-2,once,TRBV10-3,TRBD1,TGTGCCACGAGACAGGGAGAACAAGAAGCCTATGGCTACACCTTC,CATRQGEQEAYGYTF
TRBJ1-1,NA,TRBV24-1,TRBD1,TGTGCCACCAGTGATTCCGGGACAGGGAATGGGTGGGAAGCTTTCTTT,CATSDSGTGNGWEAFF